Shown below are 7 T cell receptor beta chains from a single sample sequenced in a study of CD8 T cells in ankylosing spondylitis. TCRdb re-derived calls from the 5' RACE reads in MiXCR, one entry per CDR3 protein. The sample lists about 260,000 distinct CDR3 sequences; approximately 24% were seen once. The sequencing sample was made of blood, either unsorted or a sorted T cell fraction (not recorded which). These receptor sequences come from a male donor with ankylosing spondylitis or in good health (not recorded which).

This clonotype was seen at least ten times. V and J are TRBV20-1 and TRBJ2-5, with D hard to call. V dropped 6 bases and J dropped 5 bases, with 16 bases sitting between them. The CDR3 is 13 amino acids. Germline CDR1 is DFQATT and CDR2 is SNEGSKA (reference sequence). CDR3 nucleotides: TGCAGTGCCCCGACTGGCGCGAGGGAGACCCAGTACTTC. It translates to CSAPTGARETQYF.

The chain has TRBV7-3 and TRBJ2-3; D ambiguous. Germline assignment: CDR1 SGHTA and CDR2 FQGTGA. The CDR3 length is 12 residues. Trimming stripped 2 bases from V and 4 bases from J, with 4 bases between. The CDR3 coding sequence is TGTGCCAGCAGCTTATCTCCAGATACGCAGTATTTT. Its translation: CASSLSPDTQYF.

The gene calls are TRBV5-1 and TRBJ1-6; D is unresolved. This CDR3 spans 16 amino acids. Germline assignment: CDR1 SGHRS and CDR2 YFSETQ. Trimming stripped 1 base from V and 0 bases from J, with 8 bases between. The CDR3: CASSLRESSYNSPLHF. DNA of the CDR3: TGCGCCAGCAGCTTGAGGGAAAGCTCCTATAATTCACCCCTCCACTTT.

This sequence joins TRBV10-3 and TRBJ2-7; 7 bases are shared with TRBD1. Germline CDR1 ENHRY, CDR2 SYGVKD. The CDR3 is made up of 15 amino acids. The J segment lost 2 bases and the V segment lost 2 bases, leaving 6 bases of the junction unmatched. The CDR3 sequence is CAISEGDSPTYEQYF. The CDR3 nucleotides are TGTGCCATCAGTGAGGGGGACAGCCCTACCTACGAGCAGTACTTC.

The genes are TRBV20-1 and TRBJ2-2, with TRBD2 identical over 7 bases. J was trimmed by 7 bases and V by 2 bases; bases with no gene match: 4. Germline values: CDR1 DFQATT, CDR2 SNEGSKA (reference sequence). This CDR3 is 13 amino acids long. In DNA, the CDR3 is TGCAGTGCTAGAAAGCGGGGAGTCGGGGAGCTGTTTTTT. Its protein is CSARKRGVGELFF.

At least ten counts were recorded for this clonotype. Here the CDR3 DNA reads TGCAGCGTTGGCAGGCCAGGCTACGAGCAGTACTTC. Amino acid sequence: CSVGRPGYEQYF. The genes are TRBV29-1 and TRBJ2-7; D uncertain. Germline CDR1 SQVTM, CDR2 ANQGSEA. The V gene lost 4 bases and the J gene lost 3 bases, with 10 bases spanning the gap. The CDR3 loop spans 12 amino acids.

This clonotype was seen a handful of times. V gene TRBV12-3 or TRBV12-4 combines with J gene TRBJ2-3; D is possibly TRBD1 (5 bases). CDR3 length equals 14 residues. V dropped 6 bases and J dropped 4 bases, with 14 bases sitting between them. The CDR3 region has the DNA TGTGCCAGCAGGACCAGGGTAGGACCAGATACGCAGTATTTT. Translation: CASRTRVGPDTQYF.